This T cell receptor (beta chain) was identified in a study of shared clonotypes between healthy human individuals. Method: immunoSEQ multiplex PCR; TCRdb's copy keeps in-frame clones and lacks some. The sample has about 1.5 million clones, roughly 95% seen once. Sequencing was done on a sample of naive CD4+ T cells sorted from blood. Indicated subset: CD45RA+ positively selected. This clonotype was obtained from a man aged 25 to 40 in good health.

CDR3 coding DNA: TGTGCCAGCAGCCGCCTAGCGGGAGGGAGCGATACGCAGTATTTT. This gives the protein CASSRLAGGSDTQYF. The chain has TRBV14 and TRBJ2-3, with 12 nucleotides matching TRBD2. The V gene's germline CDR1 is SGHDN and CDR2 FVKESK. The CDR3 covers 15 residues. The V segment lost 4 bases and the J segment 6 bases; nucleotides outside the gene matches: 5.